This T cell receptor (beta chain) was documented in a study of blood T cell repertoires in COVID-19. The overall study: Samples of COVID-19 (acute and convalescent) were obtained from the United States, Italy and Spain.

The germline CDR1 and CDR2 sequences are SGHTA and FQGNSA. The V gene lost 7 bases and the J gene lost 5 bases, with 14 bases spanning the gap. The CDR3 runs 13 residues. Participant ages covered roughly 18 to 89 years across about 22 US areas. Using immunoSEQ multiplex PCR, the repertoire was profiled, and TCRdb retains in-frame clones only, with some absent. The data contain over 350,000 clones, approximately 91% of them singletons. Sequencing was done on a sample of PBMCs or T cells enriched from blood (not recorded which). This chain uses TRBV7-2 with TRBJ2-5, with D possibly TRBD1 on 6 matching bases. The clonotype comes from a woman between 40 and 50 years old who had been exposed to COVID-19. CDR3 loop: CASTKTGMETQYF. CDR3 sequence (DNA): TGTGCCAGCACCAAAACAGGGATGGAGACCCAGTACTTC.